The T cell receptor (beta chain) described here comes from a study of blood T cell repertoires in COVID-19. Overall study context: T cells, B-cell-depleted T cells, or PBMCs supplied cDNA or gDNA.

Original methodology: Quantification of nucleated cells was approximated via reference gene primer amplification. TCRdb's copy holds only in-frame clones and misses some; the assay was immunoSEQ multiplex PCR. D and trimming were read from the DNA, whereas the V and J calls and clone size are those reported in that table. Of about 270,000 clones in the sample, about four fifths were seen once. In this sample, this clone turned up once. Trimming removed 3 bases from V and 5 bases from J; junction bases left unmatched: 0. The CDR3 runs 13 residues. Germline values: CDR1 KGHSH, CDR2 LQKENI. This TCR came from a woman aged 50 to 60 who had recovered from COVID-19. Input material: peripheral blood. J is TRBJ1-4 and V is TRBV18; 7 bases agree with TRBD1. The CDR3 bases are TGTGCCAGCTCACCGGACAGGAATGAAAAACTGTTTTTT. It codes for CASSPDRNEKLFF. Full variable domain (rest looked up from reference TRBV18 and TRBJ1-4): NAGVMQNPRHLVRRRGQEARLRCSPMKGHSHVYWYRQLPEEGLKFMVYLQKENIIDESGMPKERFSAEFPKEGPSILRIQQVVRGDSAAYFCASSPDRNEKLFFGSGTQLSVL.